A selection of T cell receptor beta chains follows, all from one sample in a study of blood T cells in healthy people across ages. TCRdb recomputed calls from the 5' RACE reads with MiXCR, one row per CDR3 protein. The repertoire consists of 2 million or so distinct CDR3 sequences, with just under 50% occurring once and the leading ten covering over 2%. The source material was blood. All receptors derive from a woman between 40 and 55 years old in good health. CDR3s include the opening cysteine and the closing phenylalanine or tryptophan. A D gene is named only where the DNA matches it firmly. The size entry is marked missing in some rows and otherwise reads once, few, many or a size class.

J	D	V	size	CDR3	DNA
TRBJ2-5	NA	TRBV5-4	few	CASSHIGWGDSLQETQYF	TGTGCCAGCAGTCATATTGGGTGGGGGGACAGTCTACAAGAGACCCAGTACTTC
TRBJ2-1	NA	TRBV20-1	NA	CSARLLTPGFSYNEQFF	TGCAGTGCTAGACTTCTAACACCGGGTTTCTCCTACAATGAGCAGTTCTTC
TRBJ2-6	TRBD1	TRBV27	NA	CATRTGKFSGANVLTF	TGTGCCACCAGGACAGGGAAGTTCTCTGGGGCCAACGTCCTGACTTTC
TRBJ2-1	NA	TRBV5-1	NA	CASSRIGNYNEQFF	TGCGCCAGCAGCCGCATTGGCAACTACAATGAGCAGTTCTTC
TRBJ2-5	NA	TRBV27	NA	CASSLSEKKYQETQYF	TGTGCCAGCAGTTTATCAGAGAAAAAGTACCAAGAGACCCAGTACTTC
TRBJ1-6	NA	TRBV6-6	NA	CASSLQVMGPNSPLHF	TGTGCCAGCAGTCTACAGGTTATGGGCCCTAATTCACCCCTCCACTTT
TRBJ2-3	TRBD2	TRBV12-3/TRBV12-4	NA	CASSLRGLAADTDTQYF	TGTGCCAGCAGTTTAAGGGGACTAGCGGCGGACACAGATACGCAGTATTTT
TRBJ2-1	NA	TRBV6-5	NA	CASSYLRWPLGNEQFF	TGTGCCAGCAGTTACCTTCGGTGGCCCTTAGGAAATGAGCAGTTCTTC
TRBJ2-5	NA	TRBV11-2	few	CASSLVESRAQYF	TGTGCCAGCAGCTTGGTGGAGTCTCGCGCCCAGTACTTC
TRBJ1-2	NA	TRBV20-1	NA	CSAAEGGGYTF	TGCAGTGCTGCTGAGGGGGGCGGCTACACCTTC
TRBJ1-2	NA	TRBV29-1	NA	CSAGGRTTNYGYTF	TGCAGCGCCGGAGGACGGACCACAAACTATGGCTACACCTTC
TRBJ2-7	NA	TRBV6-2/TRBV6-3	few	CASSYRLSGGGQADYEQYF	TGTGCCAGCAGTTATCGTCTATCGGGAGGGGGACAGGCGGACTACGAGCAGTACTTC
TRBJ2-6	NA	TRBV11-2	NA	CASIHLSGANVLTF	TGTGCCAGCATACACCTCTCTGGGGCCAACGTCCTGACTTTC
TRBJ2-5	NA	TRBV7-6	NA	CASSQGRTKGYNEQYF	TGTGCCAGCAGCCAAGGCAGGACAAAAGGCTACAATGAGCAGTACTTC
TRBJ2-1	TRBD1	TRBV29-1	NA	CSVAETGGSYNEQFF	TGCAGCGTCGCCGAGACAGGGGGGTCCTACAATGAGCAGTTCTTC
TRBJ2-7	TRBD2	TRBV6-2/TRBV6-3	NA	CASRGLRRASGNSYEQYF	TGTGCCAGCAGGGGGCTTAGGCGGGCTAGCGGAAATTCCTACGAGCAGTACTTC
TRBJ2-7	NA	TRBV20-1	NA	CSAPRGFTYSYEQYF	TGCAGTGCTCCGAGGGGCTTTACCTACTCCTACGAGCAGTACTTC
TRBJ2-1	TRBD1	TRBV29-1	NA	CSVEDPGGGSYNEQFF	TGCAGCGTTGAAGATCCAGGGGGCGGCTCCTACAATGAGCAGTTCTTC
TRBJ2-7	NA	TRBV19	NA	CASSIKNTAEQYF	TGTGCCAGTAGTATAAAGAATACCGCGGAGCAGTACTTC
TRBJ2-1	TRBD1	TRBV4-3	NA	CASSQRWGQGEVYNEQFF	TGCGCCAGCAGCCAGCGTTGGGGACAGGGGGAGGTATACAATGAGCAGTTCTTC
TRBJ2-7	NA	TRBV10-3	few	CAIGNGVAYEQYF	TGTGCCATCGGGAACGGGGTCGCCTACGAGCAGTACTTC
TRBJ2-1	NA	TRBV28	NA	CASSLLFNEQFF	TGTGCCAGCAGTTTATTGTTCAATGAGCAGTTCTTC
TRBJ2-3	TRBD1	TRBV7-8	few	CASSLQDRAASTDTQYF	TGTGCCAGCAGCTTACAAGACAGGGCCGCTTCCACAGATACGCAGTATTTT
TRBJ2-3	TRBD2	TRBV28	NA	CASSVPTSGPTPTGTDTQYF	TGTGCCAGCAGTGTACCGACTAGCGGGCCAACCCCGACCGGCACAGATACGCAGTATTTT
TRBJ2-6	NA	TRBV7-9	few	CASSPQGANVLTF	TGTGCCAGCAGCCCTCAGGGGGCCAACGTCCTGACTTTC
TRBJ2-7	NA	TRBV4-2	NA	CASSQEARNSYEQYF	TGTGCCAGCAGCCAAGAAGCGCGGAACTCCTACGAGCAGTACTTC
TRBJ1-6	NA	TRBV25-1	few	CATSPGLVNSPLHF	TGTGCCACCTCACCGGGACTTGTTAATTCACCCCTCCACTTT
TRBJ2-3	NA	TRBV20-1	NA	CSARKRSTDTQYF	TGCAGTGCTAGAAAGCGGAGCACAGATACGCAGTATTTT
TRBJ2-5	NA	TRBV7-6	NA	CASSLLGTDKTGGETQYF	TGTGCCAGCAGCCTACTCGGGACAGACAAAACGGGGGGAGAGACCCAGTACTTC
TRBJ2-5	NA	TRBV29-1	few	CSVVGFGVQETQYF	TGCAGCGTTGTCGGGTTCGGGGTCCAAGAGACCCAGTACTTC
TRBJ2-1	NA	TRBV7-9	NA	CASTPRQDWHEQFF	TGTGCCAGCACCCCTCGACAGGACTGGCATGAGCAGTTCTTC
TRBJ1-2	NA	TRBV7-2	NA	CASSETISYGYTF	TGTGCCAGCAGTGAGACAATTAGTTATGGCTACACCTTC
TRBJ2-2	NA	TRBV7-2	NA	CASTMSYTGELFF	TGTGCCAGCACGATGTCCTACACCGGGGAGCTGTTTTTT
TRBJ1-6	TRBD1	TRBV20-1	NA	CSAGQALYNSPLHF	TGCAGTGCGGGACAGGCTCTCTATAATTCACCCCTCCACTTT
TRBJ2-5	TRBD2	TRBV18	NA	CASSTSGAPSGQETQYF	TGTGCCAGCTCAACGTCCGGCGCCCCTAGCGGTCAAGAGACCCAGTACTTC
TRBJ1-2	NA	TRBV12-3/TRBV12-4	NA	CASSLGGNRGGYTF	TGTGCCAGCAGTTTAGGGGGGAATCGGGGTGGCTACACCTTC
TRBJ2-1	TRBD1	TRBV11-2	NA	CASSLIWGGTGGDEQFF	TGTGCCAGCAGCTTAATTTGGGGCGGGACAGGGGGCGATGAGCAGTTCTTC
TRBJ1-2	NA	TRBV24-1	NA	CATSDPQLSGGYTF	TGTGCCACCAGTGATCCACAGCTATCGGGAGGCTACACCTTC
TRBJ2-2	NA	TRBV9	NA	CASSVVQGRTGELFF	TGTGCCAGCAGCGTAGTACAGGGGAGGACCGGGGAGCTGTTTTTT
TRBJ1-4	NA	TRBV27	NA	CASKGTDEKLFF	TGTGCCAGCAAAGGGACGGATGAAAAACTGTTTTTT
TRBJ2-2	NA	TRBV6-5	once	CASSYGPPNTGELFF	TGTGCCAGCAGTTACGGGCCACCGAACACCGGGGAGCTGTTTTTT
TRBJ2-5	NA	TRBV7-8	NA	CASSPRTGRGIIGETQYF	TGTGCCAGCAGCCCCCGGACAGGGAGGGGGATAATTGGAGAGACCCAGTACTTC